These 8 T cell receptor beta chains originate from one sample sequenced in a study of shared clonotypes between healthy human individuals. Repertoires were generated with immunoSEQ multiplex PCR, while TCRdb's copy carries only in-frame clones and drops some. The profile covers about 2.3 million clones, with over 90% appearing a single time and about 0.41% taken by the ten largest. Source material: naive CD4+ T cells from PBMCs. The subset here: CD45RA+ positively selected. Every receptor here comes from a man younger than 35 in good health. Some clones in this sample may be carry-over from other donors' samples.

The chain recombines TRBV15 with TRBJ2-7; 7 bases fit TRBD1. With 1 base clipped from V and 5 bases from J, the junction kept 5 bases outside the gene matches. This CDR3 region has 14 residues. The germline V gene encodes CDR1 LNHNV and CDR2 YYDKDF (reference sequence). The CDR3 DNA reads as TGTGCCACCAGCAGAGCTGTGACAGGGAACGAGCAGTACTTC. Amino acid sequence: CATSRAVTGNEQYF.

This chain links TRBV5-4 with TRBJ1-2; the match to TRBD1 covers 7 bases. The trim removed 4 bases at V and 12 bases at J, leaving 12 bases unmatched. CDR1 SGHNT and CDR2 YYREEE come from the germline V gene (reference sequence). This CDR3 spans 13 amino acids. The CDR3 protein is CASSPDRAGRDTF. The CDR3 DNA reads as TGTGCCAGCAGCCCCGACAGGGCAGGTAGGGACACCTTC.

In its sample, this clone was seen once. This sequence joins TRBV15 and TRBJ2-7; 7 nucleotides match TRBD1. This CDR3 comprises 16 residues. CDR1 LNHNV and CDR2 YYDKDF come from the germline V gene (reference sequence). The ends lost 3 bases at V and 0 bases at J; junction bases unmatched: 8. As DNA, the CDR3 is TGTGCCACCAGCAGTCCTTCTGGGGACAGCTCCTACGAGCAGTACTTC. Translating it yields CATSSPSGDSSYEQYF.

The V gene is TRBV28, the J gene TRBJ2-1; 7 nucleotides match TRBD1. This CDR3 contains 15 residues. The germline V gene encodes CDR1 MDHEN and CDR2 SYDVKM. The junction had 13 bases not matched to a gene; V was cut back by 6 bases and J by 8 bases. CDR3 nucleotides: TGTGCCAGCAGCCCCGGGACGTCCAGGGGGTATGAGCAGTTCTTC. Encoded protein: CASSPGTSRGYEQFF.

This sequence joins TRBV7-6 and TRBJ2-5; no definite D call. Trimming removed 5 bases at V and 2 bases at J, with 12 bases between. Per germline, CDR1 SGHVS and CDR2 FNYEAQ. The CDR3 totals 14 residues. This chain's CDR3 is CASSRSPAQETQYF. CDR3 DNA sequence: TGTGCCAGCAGCCGTAGCCCGGCGCAAGAGACCCAGTACTTC.

V is TRBV5-1 and J is TRBJ1-2, with D hard to call. V lost 0 bases to trimming and J lost 2 bases, with 14 bases between them. CDR3 size: 16 residues. Per the germline V gene, CDR1 is SGHRS and CDR2 is YFSETQ. In DNA, the CDR3 is TGCGCCAGCAGCTTGGCCGAGTTGACGGGGAACTATGGCTACACCTTC. Amino acids: CASSLAELTGNYGYTF. The full variable domain, its missing parts supplied by reference TRBV5-1 and TRBJ1-2, is KAGVTQTPRYLIKTRGQQVTLSCSPISGHRSVSWYQQTPGQGLQFLFEYFSETQRNKGNFPGRFSGRQFSNSRSEMNVSTLELGDSALYLCASSLAELTGNYGYTFGSGTRLTVV.

The chain carries TRBV5-1 and TRBJ2-7, with 10 positions matching TRBD1. V dropped 1 base and J dropped 4; count of bases not matched to a gene: 5. The CDR3 is made up of 15 amino acids. In germline, CDR1 is SGHRS, CDR2 YFSETQ. The CDR3 DNA follows: TGCGCCAGCAGCTTGAGACAGGGGGCTTTTTACGAGCAGTACTTC. Protein product: CASSLRQGAFYEQYF.

The J gene is TRBJ1-2, the V gene TRBV18; D is uncertain. The CDR3 loop spans 15 amino acids. CDR1 KGHSH and CDR2 LQKENI come from the germline V gene. Trimming took 3 bases from V and 2 from J, leaving 13 bases between them. The CDR3 protein is CASSPAPDVNYGYTF. CDR3 DNA sequence: TGTGCCAGCTCACCTGCCCCGGACGTCAACTATGGCTACACCTTC.